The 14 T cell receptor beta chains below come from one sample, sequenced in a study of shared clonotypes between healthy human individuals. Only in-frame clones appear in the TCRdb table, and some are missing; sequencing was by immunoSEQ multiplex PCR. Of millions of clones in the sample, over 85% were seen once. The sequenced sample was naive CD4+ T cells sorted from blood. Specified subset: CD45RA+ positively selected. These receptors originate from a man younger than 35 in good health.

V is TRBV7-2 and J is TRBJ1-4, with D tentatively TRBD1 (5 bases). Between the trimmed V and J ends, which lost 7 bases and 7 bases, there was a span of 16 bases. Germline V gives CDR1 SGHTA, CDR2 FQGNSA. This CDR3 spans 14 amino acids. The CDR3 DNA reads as TGTGCCAGCACTCTGGGAGGGGCCGGTGAAAAACTGTTTTTT. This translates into CASTLGGAGEKLFF. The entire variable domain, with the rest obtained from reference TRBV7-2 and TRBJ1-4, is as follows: GAGVSQSPSNKVTEKGKDVELRCDPISGHTALYWYRQSLGQGLEFLIYFQGNSAPDKSGLPSDRFSAERTGGSVSTLTIQRTQQEDSAVYLCASTLGGAGEKLFFGSGTQLSVL.

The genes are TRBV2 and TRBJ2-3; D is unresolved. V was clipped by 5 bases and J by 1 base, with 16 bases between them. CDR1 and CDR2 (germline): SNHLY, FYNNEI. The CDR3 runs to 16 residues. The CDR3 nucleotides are TGTGCCAGCAGTCCCCGGGTAGTACCCCGCACAGATACGCAGTATTTT. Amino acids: CASSPRVVPRTDTQYF.

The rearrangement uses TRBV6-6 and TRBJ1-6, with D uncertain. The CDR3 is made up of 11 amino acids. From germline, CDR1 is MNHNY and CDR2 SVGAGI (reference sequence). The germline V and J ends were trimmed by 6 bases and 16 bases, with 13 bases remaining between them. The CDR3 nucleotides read TGTGCCAGCAGGACGACCGAGGCACTCCACTTT. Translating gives CASRTTEALHF.

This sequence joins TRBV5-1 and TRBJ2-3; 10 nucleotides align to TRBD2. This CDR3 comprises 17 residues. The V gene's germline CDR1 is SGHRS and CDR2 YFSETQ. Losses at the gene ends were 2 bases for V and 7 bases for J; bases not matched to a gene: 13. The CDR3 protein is CASSFFLAGATVNTQYF. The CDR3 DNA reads TGCGCCAGCAGCTTTTTTCTAGCGGGAGCAACTGTAAATACGCAGTATTTT.

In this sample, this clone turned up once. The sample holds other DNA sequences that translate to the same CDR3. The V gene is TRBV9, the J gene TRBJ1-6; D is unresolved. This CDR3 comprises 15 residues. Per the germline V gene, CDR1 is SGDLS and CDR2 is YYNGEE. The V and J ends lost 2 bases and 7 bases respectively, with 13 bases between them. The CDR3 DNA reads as TGTGCCAGCAGCGTGGAGGGTTCGGGCAATTCACCCCTCCACTTT. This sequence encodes CASSVEGSGNSPLHF. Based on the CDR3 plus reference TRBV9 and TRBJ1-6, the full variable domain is DSGVTQTPKHLITATGQRVTLRCSPRSGDLSVYWYQQSLDQGLQFLIQYYNGEERAKGNILERFSAQQFPDLHSELNLSSLELGDSALYFCASSVEGSGNSPLHFGNGTRLTVT.

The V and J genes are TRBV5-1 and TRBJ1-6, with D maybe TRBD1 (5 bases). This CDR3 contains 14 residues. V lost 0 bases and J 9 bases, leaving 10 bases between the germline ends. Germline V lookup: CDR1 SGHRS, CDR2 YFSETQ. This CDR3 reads CASSLAGFSSPLHF. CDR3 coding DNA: TGCGCCAGCAGCTTGGCAGGGTTCAGTTCACCCCTCCACTTT.

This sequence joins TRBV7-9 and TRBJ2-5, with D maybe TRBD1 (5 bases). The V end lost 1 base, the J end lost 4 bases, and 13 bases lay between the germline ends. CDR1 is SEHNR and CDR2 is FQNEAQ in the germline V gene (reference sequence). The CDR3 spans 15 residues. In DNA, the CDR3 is TGTGCCAGCAGCTTAGGGGGCGGACGCGGAGAGACCCAGTACTTC. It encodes CASSLGGGRGETQYF.

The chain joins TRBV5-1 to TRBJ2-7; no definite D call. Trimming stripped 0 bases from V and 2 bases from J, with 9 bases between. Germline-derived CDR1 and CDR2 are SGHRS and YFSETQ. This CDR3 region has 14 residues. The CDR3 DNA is TGCGCCAGCAGCTTGGCCGTGGAGACCTACGAGCAGTACTTC. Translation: CASSLAVETYEQYF.

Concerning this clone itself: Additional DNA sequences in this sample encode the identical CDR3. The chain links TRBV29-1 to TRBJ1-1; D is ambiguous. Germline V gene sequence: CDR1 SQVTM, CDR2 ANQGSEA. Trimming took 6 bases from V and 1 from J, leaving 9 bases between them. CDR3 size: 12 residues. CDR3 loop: CSVVPGNTEAFF. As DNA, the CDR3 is TGCAGCGTGGTCCCGGGGAACACTGAAGCTTTCTTT.

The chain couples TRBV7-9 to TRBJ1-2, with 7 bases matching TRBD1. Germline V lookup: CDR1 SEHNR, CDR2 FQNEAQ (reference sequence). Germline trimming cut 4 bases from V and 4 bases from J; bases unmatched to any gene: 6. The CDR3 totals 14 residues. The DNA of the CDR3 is TGTGCCAGCAGCTCGAAGGGACAGTCCTATGGCTACACCTTC. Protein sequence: CASSSKGQSYGYTF.

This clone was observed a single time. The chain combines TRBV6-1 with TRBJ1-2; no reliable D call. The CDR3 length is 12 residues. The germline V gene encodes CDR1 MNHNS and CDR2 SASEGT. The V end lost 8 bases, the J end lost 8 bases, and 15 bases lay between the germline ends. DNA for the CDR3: TGTGCCAGCGTACGGGAAATAGAGGGCTACACCTTC. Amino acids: CASVREIEGYTF.

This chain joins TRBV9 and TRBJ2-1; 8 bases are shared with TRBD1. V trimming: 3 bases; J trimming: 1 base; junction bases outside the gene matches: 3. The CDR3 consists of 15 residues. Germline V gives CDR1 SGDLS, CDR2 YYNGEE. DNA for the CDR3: TGTGCCAGCAGCGCGGACAGGGCGTCCTACAATGAGCAGTTCTTC. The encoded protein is CASSADRASYNEQFF.

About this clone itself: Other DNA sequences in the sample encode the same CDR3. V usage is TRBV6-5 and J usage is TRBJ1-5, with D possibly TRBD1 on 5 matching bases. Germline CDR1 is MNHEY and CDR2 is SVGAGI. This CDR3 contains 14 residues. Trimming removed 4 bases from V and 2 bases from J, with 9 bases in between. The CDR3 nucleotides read TGTGCCAGCAGTTGGGGCGGTGGCAATCAGCCCCAGCATTTT. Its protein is CASSWGGGNQPQHF.

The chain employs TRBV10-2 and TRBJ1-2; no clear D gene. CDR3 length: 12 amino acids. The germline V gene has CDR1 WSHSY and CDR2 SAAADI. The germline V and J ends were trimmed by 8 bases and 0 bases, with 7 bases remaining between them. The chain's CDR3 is CASCPPNYGYTF. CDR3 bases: TGCGCCAGCTGTCCCCCTAACTATGGCTACACCTTC.